Here is one T cell receptor beta chain with its context. Its antigen is not known. The data belong to a study of cytomegalovirus exposure and HLA in healthy donors. Primers for the PCR totalled 60 Vbeta and 13 Jbeta. Sequencing was performed with immunoSEQ multiplex PCR; in TCRdb, only in-frame clones are kept and a portion is missing. The table lists about 110,000 clones, around three quarters of them singletons. Points from the study as a whole: There were 164 TCR beta chains listed as cytomegalovirus-associated. A few V segments could not be told apart, such as TRBV6-2 and TRBV6-3, and were left out. Rarity held for most TCR sequences, but there were some public TCRs that occurred in many donors.

The CDR3 runs to 14 residues. The germline gives CDR1 SGHAT, CDR2 FQNNGV. The V end was cut by 1 base, the J end by 5 bases, with 11 bases between. The clonotype was recovered from a boy aged 5-17 years in good health and CMV-seronegative. Specimen: PBMCs. This chain connects TRBV11-2 to TRBJ2-5, with TRBD2 as a possible D gene (6 bases). CDR3 protein: CASSLGGLRETQYF. The DNA of the CDR3 is TGTGCCAGCAGCTTAGGGGGACTGCGGGAGACCCAGTACTTC.